These T cell receptor beta chains were read from a single sample in a study of shared clonotypes between healthy human individuals. Assay: immunoSEQ multiplex PCR; the TCRdb copy retains only in-frame clones and omits some. The sample carries about 490,000 clones, around four fifths recorded once. Sequenced material: PBMCs. The receptors were sampled from a woman in her 40s in good health. Some clones in this sample may be carry-over from other donors' samples. Both conserved end residues are part of each CDR3. The order of the fields is clone size, J gene, V gene, D gene, CDR3 DNA, CDR3 protein. The D gene is left open where the match is weak. Not every row has a clone size; where given, it reads once, few, many or a size class.

abundance: .; j_gene: TRBJ2-7; v_gene: TRBV7-9; d_gene: .; CDR3nt: TGTGCCAGCAGCTTACCCGAGAGCCGCTACGAGCAGTACTTC; CDR3aa: CASSLPESRYEQYF
abundance: few; j_gene: TRBJ1-4; v_gene: TRBV13; d_gene: .; CDR3nt: TGTGCCAGCAGCTTAGCCAGGGGCAGCGAAAAACTGTTTTTT; CDR3aa: CASSLARGSEKLFF
abundance: once; j_gene: TRBJ2-3; v_gene: TRBV6-5; d_gene: .; CDR3nt: TGTGCCAGCAGTTACCGTGGGGGGACGCAGTATTTT; CDR3aa: CASSYRGGTQYF
abundance: .; j_gene: TRBJ2-1; v_gene: TRBV7-7; d_gene: .; CDR3nt: TGTGCTAGCAGCTTAGCGCTCGGCTGGAGCTCCTACAATGAGCAGTTCTTC; CDR3aa: CASSLALGWSSYNEQFF
abundance: .; j_gene: TRBJ2-1; v_gene: TRBV5-1; d_gene: TRBD2; CDR3nt: TGCGCCAGCAGCAGGGAGGCTAGCGGGAGCTCCTACAATGAGCAGTTCTTC; CDR3aa: CASSREASGSSYNEQFF
abundance: few; j_gene: TRBJ2-2; v_gene: TRBV18; d_gene: .; CDR3nt: TGTGCCAGCTCACCAGTAGGGGCCCAAATAAACACCGGGGAGCTGTTTTTT; CDR3aa: CASSPVGAQINTGELFF
abundance: few; j_gene: TRBJ2-3; v_gene: TRBV29-1; d_gene: TRBD1; CDR3nt: TGCAGCGTCGGGACAGGTTGGGCAGATACGCAGTATTTT; CDR3aa: CSVGTGWADTQYF
abundance: .; j_gene: TRBJ1-2; v_gene: TRBV6-5; d_gene: .; CDR3nt: TGTGCCAGCAGTTATTCGGCCGACTCCTATGGCTACACCTTC; CDR3aa: CASSYSADSYGYTF
abundance: .; j_gene: TRBJ2-5; v_gene: TRBV19; d_gene: .; CDR3nt: TGTGCCAGTAGTATAGGTGGGGGATTCGGAGAGACCCAGTACTTC; CDR3aa: CASSIGGGFGETQYF
abundance: once; j_gene: TRBJ1-2; v_gene: TRBV29-1; d_gene: TRBD1; CDR3nt: TGCAGCGGGACCGGGACAGGGGGCTACGATGGCTACACCTTC; CDR3aa: CSGTGTGGYDGYTF
abundance: once; j_gene: TRBJ2-3; v_gene: TRBV7-2; d_gene: .; CDR3nt: TGTGCCAGCAGCTTAGCCAGGGGTTCGGATACGCAGTATTTT; CDR3aa: CASSLARGSDTQYF
abundance: .; j_gene: TRBJ2-7; v_gene: TRBV6-1; d_gene: .; CDR3nt: TGTGCCAGCAGTGAAGCCCCCGGGAATTCGGGCGAGCAGTACTTC; CDR3aa: CASSEAPGNSGEQYF
abundance: few; j_gene: TRBJ2-5; v_gene: TRBV18; d_gene: TRBD2; CDR3nt: TGTGCCAGCTCACGTAGCGGGAGGGCCGGGGAGACCCAGTACTTC; CDR3aa: CASSRSGRAGETQYF
abundance: .; j_gene: TRBJ2-7; v_gene: TRBV11-3; d_gene: TRBD2; CDR3nt: TGTGCCAGCAGCTTAAGCGGGAGCTCCTACGAGCAGTACTTC; CDR3aa: CASSLSGSSYEQYF
abundance: .; j_gene: TRBJ2-7; v_gene: TRBV7-9; d_gene: .; CDR3nt: TGTGCCAGCAGCTTAGCGAGGACCCACCCGTACGAGCAGTACTTC; CDR3aa: CASSLARTHPYEQYF
abundance: once; j_gene: TRBJ2-7; v_gene: TRBV6-5; d_gene: .; CDR3nt: TGTGCCAGCAGTGTGGCAGGGCAGGGCTACGAGCAGTACTTC; CDR3aa: CASSVAGQGYEQYF
abundance: .; j_gene: TRBJ1-1; v_gene: TRBV5-4; d_gene: .; CDR3nt: TGTGCCAGCAGCTTCAAACAGCAGAACACTGAAGCTTTCTTT; CDR3aa: CASSFKQQNTEAFF
abundance: .; j_gene: TRBJ2-5; v_gene: TRBV5-1; d_gene: TRBD2; CDR3nt: TGCGCCAGCAGCGCGGGACTAGCGGGAGAGGTGGAGACCCAGTACTTC; CDR3aa: CASSAGLAGEVETQYF
abundance: .; j_gene: TRBJ2-5; v_gene: TRBV7-7; d_gene: TRBD1; CDR3nt: TGTGCTAGCAGCTTAGACAGGGGCGAAGAGACCCAGTACTTC; CDR3aa: CASSLDRGEETQYF
abundance: .; j_gene: TRBJ2-5; v_gene: TRBV2; d_gene: TRBD2; CDR3nt: TGTGCCAGCCTCCGACTAGCGGAACGAAAAGAGACCCAGTACTTC; CDR3aa: CASLRLAERKETQYF
abundance: .; j_gene: TRBJ1-4; v_gene: TRBV19; d_gene: .; CDR3nt: TGTGCCAGTAGTATAGATTGGCGACACCGGAATGAAAAACTGTTTTTT; CDR3aa: CASSIDWRHRNEKLFF
abundance: .; j_gene: TRBJ1-2; v_gene: TRBV6-6; d_gene: TRBD1; CDR3nt: TGTGCCAGCAGTTACCCTGGGACAGCTTCCTATGGCTACACCTTC; CDR3aa: CASSYPGTASYGYTF